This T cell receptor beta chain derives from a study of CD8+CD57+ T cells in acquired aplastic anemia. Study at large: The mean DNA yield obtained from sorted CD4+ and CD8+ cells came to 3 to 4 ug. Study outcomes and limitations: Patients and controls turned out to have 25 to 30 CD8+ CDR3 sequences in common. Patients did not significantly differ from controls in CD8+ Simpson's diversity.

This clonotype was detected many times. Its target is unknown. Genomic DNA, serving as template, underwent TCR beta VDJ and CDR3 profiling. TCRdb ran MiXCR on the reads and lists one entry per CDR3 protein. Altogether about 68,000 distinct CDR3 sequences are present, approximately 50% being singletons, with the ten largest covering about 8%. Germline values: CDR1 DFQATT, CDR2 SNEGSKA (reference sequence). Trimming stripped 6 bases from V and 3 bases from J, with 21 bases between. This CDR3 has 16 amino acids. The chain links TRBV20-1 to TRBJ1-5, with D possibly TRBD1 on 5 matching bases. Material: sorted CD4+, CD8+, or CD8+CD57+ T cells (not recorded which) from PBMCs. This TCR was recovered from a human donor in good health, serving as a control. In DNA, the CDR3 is TGCAGTGCAACTCACCACTTTGACAGACTCAATCAGCCCCAGCATTTT. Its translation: CSATHHFDRLNQPQHF.